This TCR beta chain was recorded in a study of T cell repertoires in cytomegalovirus infection. Across the study: Indications of both CMV infection and matching HLA type were provided by public TCR beta signatures.

A word on this clonotype: Antigen unknown.

Study-level points and caveats: The ex vivo response was dominated by HLA-C-restricted CMV-specific TCR beta clonotypes.

TCRdb redid the calling of the reads with MiXCR, one entry per CDR3 protein. The sample shows 300,000 to 400,000 distinct CDR3 sequences, roughly 25% of them seen only once. V was shortened by 3 bases and J by 8 bases, with 12 bases between the two germline ends. Germline V gene data show CDR1 as SGDLS and CDR2 as YYNGEE. The CDR3 contains 13 residues. The chain recombines TRBV9 with TRBJ2-1, with unresolved D. The sequence was obtained from a human donor in good health (CMV status not recorded). Some clones in this sample may be carry-over from other donors' samples. Here the sequenced sample was cultured PBMCs, taken from culture after CMV antigen stimulation. The DNA of the CDR3 is TGTGCCAGCAGCGCCTCCCCTAGGGATGAGCAGTTCTTC. Amino acid sequence: CASSASPRDEQFF. The full variable domain, completed using reference TRBV9 and TRBJ2-1, is DSGVTQTPKHLITATGQRVTLRCSPRSGDLSVYWYQQSLDQGLQFLIQYYNGEERAKGNILERFSAQQFPDLHSELNLSSLELGDSALYFCASSASPRDEQFFGPGTRLTVL.